This T cell receptor (beta chain) was sequenced in a study of cytomegalovirus exposure and HLA in healthy donors. Looking at the study overall: From HLA-typed donors, an early data release held approximately 85 million unique TCRs.

CDR3 length equals 15 residues. The germline gives CDR1 SEHNR, CDR2 FQNEAQ (reference sequence). Study observations and caveats: As was reported, the classifier diagnosed cytomegalovirus status with high specificity and sensitivity. Later on, an analysis found that several of the most significant clusters appeared to be linked to common viral pathogens, which included parvovirus B19.

Concerning this clone: Its antigen is as yet unknown. An end of the junction differs from the germline gene, which may be a read error.

The primer mix had 60 Vbeta and 13 Jbeta primers. Data came from immunoSEQ multiplex PCR; TCRdb stores just in-frame clones and leaves some out. The sample consists of some 90,000 clones, roughly 76% of them appearing once. As for the donors, each was a healthy bone marrow donor. Sample: PBMCs. The chain is built from TRBV7-9 and TRBJ1-2, with 11 bases lining up with TRBD1. The clonotype was recovered from a man aged 50 or older in good health and CMV-seronegative. In nucleotides, the CDR3 is TGTTCCAGCAGCTTCGGGACAGGGGGAGACTATGGCTACACCTTC. Amino acid sequence: CSSSFGTGGDYGYTF.